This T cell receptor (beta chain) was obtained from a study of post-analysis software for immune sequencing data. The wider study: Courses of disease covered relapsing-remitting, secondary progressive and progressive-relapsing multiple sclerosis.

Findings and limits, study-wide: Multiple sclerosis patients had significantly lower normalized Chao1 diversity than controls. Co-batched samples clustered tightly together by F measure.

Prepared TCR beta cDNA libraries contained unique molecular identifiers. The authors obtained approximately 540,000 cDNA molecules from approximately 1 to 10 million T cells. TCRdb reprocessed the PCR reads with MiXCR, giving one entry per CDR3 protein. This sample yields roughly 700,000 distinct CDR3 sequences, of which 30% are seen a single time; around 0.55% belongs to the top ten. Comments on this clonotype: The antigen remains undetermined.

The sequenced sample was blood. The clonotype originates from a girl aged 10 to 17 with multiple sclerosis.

The CDR3 sequence is CSADRGSSDTQYF. CDR3 DNA: TGCAGCGCGGACAGGGGATCATCAGATACGCAGTATTTT. The chain couples TRBV29-1 to TRBJ2-3; 9 positions agree with TRBD1. This CDR3 has 13 amino acids. Germline CDR1 SQVTM, CDR2 ANQGSEA. With V trimmed by 7 bases and J by 4 bases, 6 bases remained unmatched.